What follows are 3 T cell receptor beta chains derived from one specimen sequenced in a study of T cell clones after liver transplantation. The table came from immunoSEQ multiplex PCR; TCRdb's copy has only in-frame clones and leaves some out. In the table there are roughly 62,000 clones, roughly 70% of which are singletons. Sample: CD4+ T cells from blood, taken at the roughly 15-month timepoint. These TCRs come from a human patient who received a liver transplant. Some T cells may be provided by the graft donor.

The genes are TRBV19 and TRBJ2-3, with TRBD2 matching 9 bases. In germline, CDR1 is LNHDA, CDR2 SQIVND (reference sequence). The CDR3 sequence is 12 residues long. CDR3 sequence reads: CGAGGNTDTQYF. DNA for the CDR3: TGTGGGGCGGGAGGGAACACAGATACGCAGTATTTT.

This clone occurred once. The chain recombines TRBV5-1 with TRBJ2-3, with 9 positions matching TRBD2. Germline CDR1 and CDR2: SGHRS and YFSETQ. V was clipped by 4 bases and J by 2 bases; unmatched bases: 11. CDR3 length equals 17 residues. The CDR3 bases are TGCGCCAGCAGCCTGACTGGGGCTAGCGGGATCACAGATACGCAGTATTTT. This translates into CASSLTGASGITDTQYF.

The chain is built from TRBV7-6 and TRBJ1-1; 9 nucleotides align to TRBD1. The CDR3 runs 14 residues. Germline CDR1 and CDR2: SGHVS and FNYEAQ. V was clipped by 5 bases and J by 2 bases; unmatched bases: 3. The DNA of the CDR3 is TGTGCCAGCAGCAAGGGACAGGGAAACACTGAAGCTTTCTTT. This gives the protein CASSKGQGNTEAFF.